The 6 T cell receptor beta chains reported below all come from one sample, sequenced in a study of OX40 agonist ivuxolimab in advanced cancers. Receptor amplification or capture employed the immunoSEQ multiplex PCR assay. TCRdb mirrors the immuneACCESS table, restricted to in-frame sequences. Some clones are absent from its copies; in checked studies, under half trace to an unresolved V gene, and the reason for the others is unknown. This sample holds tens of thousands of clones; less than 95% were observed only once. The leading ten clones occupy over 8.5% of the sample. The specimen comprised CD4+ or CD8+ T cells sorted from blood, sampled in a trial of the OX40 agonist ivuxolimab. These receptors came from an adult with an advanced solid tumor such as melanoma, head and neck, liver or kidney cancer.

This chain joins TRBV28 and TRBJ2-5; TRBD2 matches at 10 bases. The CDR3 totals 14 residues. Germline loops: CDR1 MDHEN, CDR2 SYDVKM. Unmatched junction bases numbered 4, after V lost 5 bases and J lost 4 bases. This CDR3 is CASSIAGGIETQYF. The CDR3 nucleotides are TGTGCCAGCAGTATAGCGGGAGGAATAGAGACCCAGTACTTC. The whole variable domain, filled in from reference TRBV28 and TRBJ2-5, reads DVKVTQSSRYLVKRTGEKVFLECVQDMDHENMFWYRQDPGLGLRLIYFSYDVKMKEKGDIPEGYSVSREKKERFSLILESASTNQTSMYLCASSIAGGIETQYFGPGTRLLVL.

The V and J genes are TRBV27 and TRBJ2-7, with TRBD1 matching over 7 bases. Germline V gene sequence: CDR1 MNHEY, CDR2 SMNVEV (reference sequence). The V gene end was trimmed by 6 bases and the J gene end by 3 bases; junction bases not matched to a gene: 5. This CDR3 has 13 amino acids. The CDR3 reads CASRVTGVYEQYF. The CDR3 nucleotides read TGTGCCAGCAGGGTCACAGGGGTCTACGAGCAGTACTTC.

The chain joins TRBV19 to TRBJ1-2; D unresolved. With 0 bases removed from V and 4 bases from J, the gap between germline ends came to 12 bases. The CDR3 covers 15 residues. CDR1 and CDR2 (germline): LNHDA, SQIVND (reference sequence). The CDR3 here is CASSIDPGAPYGYTF. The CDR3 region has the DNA TGTGCCAGTAGTATAGATCCAGGAGCGCCCTATGGCTACACCTTC.

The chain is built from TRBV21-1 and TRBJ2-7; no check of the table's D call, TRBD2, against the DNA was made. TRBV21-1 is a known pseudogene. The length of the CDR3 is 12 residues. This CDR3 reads CASSKASHEQYF. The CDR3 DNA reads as TGTGCCAGCAGCAAAGCGAGCCACGAGCAGTACTTC.

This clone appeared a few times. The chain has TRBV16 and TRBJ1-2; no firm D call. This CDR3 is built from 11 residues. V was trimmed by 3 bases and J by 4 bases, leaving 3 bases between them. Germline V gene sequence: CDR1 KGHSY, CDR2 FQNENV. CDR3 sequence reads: CASSHSYGYTF. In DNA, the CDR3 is TGTGCCAGCAGCCACAGCTATGGCTACACCTTC.

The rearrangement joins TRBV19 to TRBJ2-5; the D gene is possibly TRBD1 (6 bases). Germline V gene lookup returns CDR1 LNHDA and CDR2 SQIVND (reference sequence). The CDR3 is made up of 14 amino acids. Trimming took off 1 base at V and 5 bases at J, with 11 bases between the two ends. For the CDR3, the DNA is TGTGCCAGTAGTATAGTTGGGACATCGGAGACCCAGTACTTC. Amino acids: CASSIVGTSETQYF.